Included here is one T cell receptor beta chain sequence, with context. What this receptor recognizes is not known. No much larger clone is present one base from it, and per-base qualities are unavailable. The time point label of this sample denotes: about 28 days (+/-7) after the second vaccine dose. AZD1222 recipients with second doses at about 4 weeks or about 12 weeks were pooled, because spike-specific TCR depth and breadth did not differ between schedules. Vaccinee samples came from UK trials COV001 and COV002, including a single-blind randomized controlled phase 2/3 trial of AZD1222 (ChAdOx1 nCoV-19) in healthy adults. For TCRbeta chain sequencing, PBMC samples from trial participants were taken at day 0 and at day 28 after the second dose. The CDR3 contains 14 residues, cysteine and phenylalanine counted. The DNA shown is the 42-base CDR3, in frame from base 1. For CDR1 and CDR2, the germline V gene (reference sequence) lists SEHNR and FQNEAQ. V was cut back by 5 bases and J by 5 bases, leaving a gap of 16 bases between them.

The data stem from a study of T cell responses to AZD1222 COVID-19 vaccine (dated by TCRdb to 2020 to 2023). With regard to the full study: A total of 230 to 250 trial participants underwent TCR sequencing, of whom more than 200 had received two doses of AZD1222 and around 25 had received two doses of the MenACWY control vaccine. Trial participants were enrolled by age into 18-55, 56-69 and 70-plus year subgroups, with approximately 150, 30 and 60 TCR-sequenced participants respectively.

The investigation overall reported the following: Conclusions about previously exposed vaccinees are limited because only 5 or 6 AZD1222 recipients were SARS-CoV-2 seropositive at baseline. Because no samples from the day 14 peak response were available, repertoires could be characterized only after the peak T cell response. Most participants were white British and females outnumbered males, and the authors suggested that clonal diversity may have been underestimated. CD4 TCRs associated with the vaccine covered the entire spike protein, and the dominant responses were in regions 160-218 and 743-854. Nearly half of unique spike-specific TCRs reportedly recognized epitopes outside regions mutated in the B.1.351 and B.1.1.7 variants. In the small 56-69-year group, the increase in depth fell short of significance, most likely because of low power. After two AZD1222 doses, spike-specific TCR breadth and depth were significantly higher than at day 0 and than in MenACWY recipients.

The CDR3 regions of human TCRbeta chains were subjected to immunosequencing. The authors processed their data as follows. Repertoire TCRs were checked for matches against a reference library of SARS-CoV-2-specific TCRs that had been generated using the MIRA antigen-specificity platform. Breadth was defined as the fraction of unique TCRs that were SARS-CoV-2-associated. Depth was defined as the fraction of total T cells that were SARS-CoV-2-associated. Using the MIRA data, every spike-specific TCR was mapped to the spike region that the TCR reacted to and assigned to either a CD4 or a CD8 class. Log10-transformed breadth and depth values were compared by one-way ANOVA with Sidak's multiple comparisons tests. Entries here come from immuneACCESS through TCRdb and include only in-frame sequences with V and J called. Some clones fail to appear in such tables; in the studies checked, an unresolved V gene covers under half of the shortfall, and the cause of the remainder is unknown. That table gives V, J and clone size, and the DNA gave D and trimming. The sample profile shows more than 90,000 clones; approximately 87% of them were found once. Clones ranked in the top ten supply about a tenth of the sample.

The chain links TRBV7-9 with TRBJ2-7; the D gene cannot be resolved beyond TRBD1 or TRBD2, each matching 5 bases. This sample comprised peripheral blood, obtained 28 days after the second AZD1222 dose. The sequence was collected from an adult who received the AZD1222 COVID-19 vaccine. The CDR3 in this case is CASSPRDLADEQYF. The DNA is as follows: TGTGCCAGCAGCCCGAGGGACCTCGCGGACGAGCAGTACTTC.